This T cell receptor beta chain was sequenced for a study of T cell repertoires in cytomegalovirus infection. Study-level background: An indication of both CMV infection and matching HLA type came from public TCR beta signatures.

Regarding this clonotype: Its antigen remains unknown.

TCRdb independently ran MiXCR on the reads; one entry per CDR3 protein. The data hold roughly 230,000 distinct CDR3 sequences, with about 23% observed a single time. Deletions cut 3 bases from V and 7 bases from J, with 12 bases between. Germline assignment: CDR1 DFQATT and CDR2 SNEGSKA (reference sequence). This CDR3 comprises 13 residues. Regarding the study as a whole: The cumulative frequency of public TCR beta families distinguished individuals who carried CMV together with the relevant HLA. HLA-C-restricted TCR beta clonotypes specific for CMV led the ex vivo response.

The sequence was collected from a human donor in good health (CMV status not recorded). Some clones in this sample may be carry-over from other donors' samples. The gene calls are TRBV20-1 and TRBJ1-4; D is unresolved. Sequencing was performed on CD8+ T cells from PBMCs. The CDR3 bases are TGCAGTGCTAGGAATGGGTTGGGTGAAAAACTGTTTTTT. It encodes CSARNGLGEKLFF.